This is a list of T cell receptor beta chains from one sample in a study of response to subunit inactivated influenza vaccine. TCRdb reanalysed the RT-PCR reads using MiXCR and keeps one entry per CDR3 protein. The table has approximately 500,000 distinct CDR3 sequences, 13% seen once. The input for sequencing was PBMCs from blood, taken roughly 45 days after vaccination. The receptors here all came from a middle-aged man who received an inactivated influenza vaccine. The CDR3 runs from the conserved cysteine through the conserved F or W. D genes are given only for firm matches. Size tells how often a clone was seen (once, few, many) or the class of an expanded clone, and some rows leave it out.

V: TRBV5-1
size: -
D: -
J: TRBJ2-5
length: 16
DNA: TGCGCCAGCAGCTTGGGGTTAGGTGTAATGTCAGAGACCCAGTACTTC
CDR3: CASSLGLGVMSETQYF

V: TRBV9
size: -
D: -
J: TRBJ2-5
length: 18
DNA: TGTGCCAGCAGCGTAGCTACGGGACTGAAATTAGGGTCAGAGACCCAGTACTTC
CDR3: CASSVATGLKLGSETQYF

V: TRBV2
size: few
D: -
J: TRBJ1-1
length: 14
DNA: TGTGCCAGCAGGGGGGACATTGGAAACACTGAAGCTTTCTTT
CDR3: CASRGDIGNTEAFF

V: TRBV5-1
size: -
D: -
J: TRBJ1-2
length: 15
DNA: TGCGCCAGCAGCTTGTCCCCTGGAGGGTACTATGGCTACACCTTC
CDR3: CASSLSPGGYYGYTF

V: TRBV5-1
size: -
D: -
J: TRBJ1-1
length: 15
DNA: TGCGCCAGCAGCTTGGAAGCCGTACCGAACACTGAAGCTTTCTTT
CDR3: CASSLEAVPNTEAFF

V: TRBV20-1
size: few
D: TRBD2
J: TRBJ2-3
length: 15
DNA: TGCAGTGCTAGTGGTCTAGCGGGGCTCACAGATACGCAGTATTTT
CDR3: CSASGLAGLTDTQYF

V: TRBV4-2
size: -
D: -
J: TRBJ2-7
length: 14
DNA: TGTGCCAGCAGCCCCCGGGCCGTAGATTACGAGCAGTACTTC
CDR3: CASSPRAVDYEQYF

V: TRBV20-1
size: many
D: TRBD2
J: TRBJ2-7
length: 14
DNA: TGCAGTGCCAGCGGGAGCGGGAGTCTGGACGAGCAGTACTTC
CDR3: CSASGSGSLDEQYF

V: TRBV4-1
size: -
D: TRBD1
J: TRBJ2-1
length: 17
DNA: TGCGCCAGCAGCCAAGAAAGGACAGGTAGTCTTGGTAGTGAGCAGTTCTTC
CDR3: CASSQERTGSLGSEQFF

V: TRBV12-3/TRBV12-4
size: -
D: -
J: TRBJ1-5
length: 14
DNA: TGTGCCAGCACCTTCGGACAGCGAAATCAGCCCCAGCATTTT
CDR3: CASTFGQRNQPQHF

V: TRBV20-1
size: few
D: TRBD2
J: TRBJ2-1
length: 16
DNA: TGCAGTGCTAGAGGTTTACTAGCGGTCTCCTACAATGAGCAGTTCTTC
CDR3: CSARGLLAVSYNEQFF

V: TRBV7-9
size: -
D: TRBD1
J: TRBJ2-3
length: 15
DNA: TGTGCCAGCAGCGGACGGGACAGGAGAACAGATACGCAGTATTTT
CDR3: CASSGRDRRTDTQYF

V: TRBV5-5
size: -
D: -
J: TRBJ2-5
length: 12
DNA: TGTGCCAGCAGCTTGATTCAAGAGACCCAGTACTTC
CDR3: CASSLIQETQYF

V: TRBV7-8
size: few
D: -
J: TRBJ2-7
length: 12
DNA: TGTGCCAGCAGCATCCCAGGGAACGAGCAGTACTTC
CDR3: CASSIPGNEQYF

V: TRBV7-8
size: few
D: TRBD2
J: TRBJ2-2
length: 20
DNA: TGTGCCAGCAGCCTAAATAGCGGGGGGCCCCTCACTCTGAACACCGGGGAGCTGTTTTTT
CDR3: CASSLNSGGPLTLNTGELFF

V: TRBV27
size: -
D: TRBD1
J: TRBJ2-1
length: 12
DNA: TGTGCCAGCGGGACAGGGGGCAATGAGCAGTTCTTC
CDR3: CASGTGGNEQFF

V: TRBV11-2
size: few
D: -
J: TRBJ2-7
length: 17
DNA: TGTGCCAGCAGCTTACATCAGGGGCGCAGGTTCACCTACGAGCAGTACTTC
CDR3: CASSLHQGRRFTYEQYF

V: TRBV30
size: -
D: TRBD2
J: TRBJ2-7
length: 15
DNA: TGTGCCTGGACCCCCGGGACTAGCGGGGCTCCCGAGCAGTACTTC
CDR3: CAWTPGTSGAPEQYF

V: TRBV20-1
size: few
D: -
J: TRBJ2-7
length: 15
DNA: TGCAGTGCTAGCCGGGACATCGGCTCAAGTTACGAGCAGTACTTC
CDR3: CSASRDIGSSYEQYF

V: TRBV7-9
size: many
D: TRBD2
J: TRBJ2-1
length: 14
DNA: TGTGCCAGCGGCGGGGGGAGCTCCTACAATGAGCAGTTCTTC
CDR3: CASGGGSSYNEQFF

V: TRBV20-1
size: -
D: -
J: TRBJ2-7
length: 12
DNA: TGCAGTGCTAGAGGGACCTCCTACGAGCAGTACTTC
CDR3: CSARGTSYEQYF

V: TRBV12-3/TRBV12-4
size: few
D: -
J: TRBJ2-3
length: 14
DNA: TGTGCCAGCAGTACGTGGGGCGTAGCAGATACGCAGTATTTT
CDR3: CASSTWGVADTQYF

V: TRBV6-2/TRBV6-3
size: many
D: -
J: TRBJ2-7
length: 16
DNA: TGTGCCAGCAGTTACTCGAAGTCGGACAGTCCCTACGAGCAGTACTTC
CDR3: CASSYSKSDSPYEQYF

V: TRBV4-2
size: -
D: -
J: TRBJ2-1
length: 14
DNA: TGTGCCAGCAGCCAAACCAACAGCCCGTTAAAGCAGTTCTTC
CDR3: CASSQTNSPLKQFF

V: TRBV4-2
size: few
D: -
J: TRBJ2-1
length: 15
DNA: TGTGCCAGCAGCCAAGGGGTGACAGCCTACAATGAGCAGTTCTTC
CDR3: CASSQGVTAYNEQFF

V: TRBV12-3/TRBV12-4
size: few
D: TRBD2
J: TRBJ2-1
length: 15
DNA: TGTGCCAGCAGTCGAAGCGGGGCCTCCTACAATGAGCAGTTCTTC
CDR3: CASSRSGASYNEQFF

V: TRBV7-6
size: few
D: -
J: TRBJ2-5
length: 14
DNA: TGTGCCAGCAGTCAAGCGGCCCCCCAAGAGACCCAGTACTTC
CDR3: CASSQAAPQETQYF

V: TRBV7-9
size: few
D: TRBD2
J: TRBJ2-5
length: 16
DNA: TGTGCCAGCAGCCCAGTAGCGGGGGGGCTCTCAGAGACCCAGTACTTC
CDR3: CASSPVAGGLSETQYF

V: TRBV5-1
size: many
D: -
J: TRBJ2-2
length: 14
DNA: TGCGCCAGCAGCTTAAACGTGGGCACCGGGGAGCTGTTTTTT
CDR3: CASSLNVGTGELFF

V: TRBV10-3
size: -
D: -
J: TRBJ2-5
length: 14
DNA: TGTGCCATCAGTGAGTCGAACAGGGTAGAGACCCAGTACTTC
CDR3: CAISESNRVETQYF

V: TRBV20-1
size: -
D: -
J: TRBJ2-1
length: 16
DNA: TGCAGTGCTAGAGCCATAGGCACCCTAGGGCTCAATGAGCAGTTCTTC
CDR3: CSARAIGTLGLNEQFF

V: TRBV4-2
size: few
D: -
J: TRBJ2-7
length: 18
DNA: TGTGCCAGCAGCCGGCTGAAGGGGGGGGACGGAGTCTCCTACGAGCAGTACTTC
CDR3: CASSRLKGGDGVSYEQYF

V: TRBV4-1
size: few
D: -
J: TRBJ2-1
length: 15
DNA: TGCGCCAGCAGCCAAGATGGCCAGGGAAGCAATGAGCAGTTCTTC
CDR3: CASSQDGQGSNEQFF

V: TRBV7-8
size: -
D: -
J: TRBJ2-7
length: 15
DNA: TGTGCCAGCAGAGGGCTGGGGGGAGAGGTCTACGAGCAGTACTTC
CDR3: CASRGLGGEVYEQYF

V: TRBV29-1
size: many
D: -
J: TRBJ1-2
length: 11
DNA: TGCAGCGTTCAGGATAACTATGGCTACACCTTC
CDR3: CSVQDNYGYTF